One sample yielded the 27 T cell receptor beta chains listed below, sequenced in a study of PD-L1 blockade in urothelial cancer. As to time point: peripheral blood 6 weeks after treatment start. Measured with immunoSEQ multiplex PCR; TCRdb has only the in-frame clones, and not every one. The table includes 23,000 or so clones, roughly 85% detected once. This specimen consisted of PBMCs, obtained around atezolizumab (anti-PD-L1) treatment. The receptors here all came from a man between 70 and 80 years old with urothelial cancer.

V usage is TRBV5-1 and J usage is TRBJ2-1; 8 positions match TRBD1. This CDR3 has 14 amino acids. Unmatched junction bases numbered 7, after V lost 4 bases and J lost 7 bases. Germline V gene sequence: CDR1 SGHRS, CDR2 YFSETQ. For the CDR3, the DNA is TGCGCCAGCAGCCAGATGACAGGGGTTAATGAGCAGTTCTTC. Its protein product is CASSQMTGVNEQFF.

The chain recombines TRBV27 with TRBJ2-1; D possibly corresponds to TRBD1 (5 bases). Deletions cut 3 bases from V and 3 bases from J, with 12 bases between. The CDR3 is made up of 15 amino acids. The germline gives CDR1 MNHEY, CDR2 SMNVEV (reference sequence). The CDR3 region is CASSFGQGFYNEQFF. In DNA form, the CDR3 reads TGTGCCAGCAGTTTTGGGCAGGGTTTCTACAATGAGCAGTTCTTC.

CDR3 bases: TGTGCCAGCAGGGAATATGCGGTTCGCTCTGGGGCCAACGTCCTGACTTTC. Encoded protein: CASREYAVRSGANVLTF. V usage is TRBV2 and J usage is TRBJ2-6; D ambiguous. The CDR3 runs to 17 residues. Between the trimmed V and J ends, which lost 6 bases and 0 bases, there was a span of 15 bases. Germline V gene sequence: CDR1 SNHLY, CDR2 FYNNEI.

The chain carries TRBV19 and TRBJ1-1; possibly TRBD1 for D (5 bases). V lost 7 bases to trimming and J lost 5 bases, with 14 bases between them. The CDR3 is 13 residues long. Germline V lookup: CDR1 LNHDA, CDR2 SQIVND (reference sequence). The CDR3 reads CASTTHGGTEAFF. The CDR3 coding sequence is TGTGCCAGTACCACGCACGGGGGGACTGAAGCTTTCTTT.

This chain uses TRBV5-4 with TRBJ2-2; 9 nucleotides line up with TRBD1. The V segment lost 2 bases and the J segment 4 bases; nucleotides outside the gene matches: 6. The CDR3 totals 16 residues. Germline loops: CDR1 SGHNT, CDR2 YYREEE (reference sequence). The CDR3 nucleotides are TGTGCCAGCAGCTTAGAGGACAGGGGAGGCACCGGGGAGCTGTTTTTT. Translated, it gives CASSLEDRGGTGELFF.

This clone came up once. This chain connects TRBV5-1 to TRBJ2-3; 7 nucleotides line up with TRBD1. With 4 bases clipped from V and 5 bases from J, the junction kept 7 bases outside the gene matches. Germline V gene lookup returns CDR1 SGHRS and CDR2 YFSETQ. The CDR3 loop spans 14 amino acids. The CDR3 DNA follows: TGCGCCAGCAGCCACGAACAGGGGAGAGATACGCAGTATTTT. It specifies CASSHEQGRDTQYF.

The rearrangement links TRBV28 to TRBJ2-7; D may be TRBD2 (7 bases). From germline, CDR1 is MDHEN and CDR2 SYDVKM. This CDR3 is 15 amino acids long. V shed 7 bases and J shed 4 bases, with 20 bases lying between them. The CDR3 loop is CASKGGGVGLYEQYF. CDR3 sequence (DNA): TGTGCCAGCAAGGGGGGAGGGGTAGGCCTGTACGAGCAGTACTTC.

The chain employs TRBV15 and TRBJ1-5; TRBD1 agrees at 7 bases. This CDR3 is 15 amino acids long. The ends lost 3 bases at V and 7 bases at J; junction bases unmatched: 9. Germline loops: CDR1 LNHNV, CDR2 YYDKDF (reference sequence). CDR3 in DNA: TGTGCCACCAGCAGGAGACAGGGAATGGGCCAGCCCCAGCATTTT. This gives the protein CATSRRQGMGQPQHF.

CDR3 region: CASSLPAFF. The CDR3 DNA follows: TGTGCCAGCAGCCTACCGGCTTTCTTT. The chain links TRBV7-8 to TRBJ1-1; no reliable D call. V was shortened by 5 bases and J by 11 bases, with 6 bases between the two germline ends. Germline CDR1 and CDR2: SGHVS and FQNEAQ. The CDR3 length is 9 residues.

This chain uses TRBV7-9 with TRBJ1-5; D unclear. Deletions cut 1 base from V and 9 bases from J, with 13 bases between. The germline V gene encodes CDR1 SEHNR and CDR2 FQNEAQ (reference sequence). This CDR3 region has 14 residues. The CDR3 DNA reads as TGTGCCAGCAGCTTAGACTCCTCGGCAGGGCCCCAGCATTTT. Translating gives CASSLDSSAGPQHF.

V is TRBV28 and J is TRBJ1-1, with TRBD1 as a possible D gene (6 bases). The length of the CDR3 is 14 residues. Trimming took off 5 bases at V and 0 bases at J, with 10 bases between the two ends. CDR1 and CDR2 from the germline V gene are MDHEN and SYDVKM. CDR3 sequence: CASSRTDVNTEAFF. The CDR3 DNA is TGTGCCAGCAGTCGGACAGACGTGAACACTGAAGCTTTCTTT.

The V call is TRBV4-1, the J call TRBJ1-2; 8 bases map to TRBD1. The V gene end was trimmed by 1 base and the J gene end by 8 bases; junction bases not matched to a gene: 3. This CDR3 region has 13 residues. Per germline, CDR1 MGHRA and CDR2 YSYEKL. The CDR3 coding sequence is TGCGCCAGCAGCCAAGGCAGGGGGCAAGGCTACACCTTC. Amino acid sequence: CASSQGRGQGYTF.

The chain links TRBV4-2 to TRBJ2-7; D not resolved. Trimming took 3 bases from V and 3 from J, leaving 18 bases between them. Germline V gene sequence: CDR1 LGHNA, CDR2 YNFKEQ. The CDR3 has 16 residues. DNA of the CDR3: TGTGCCAGCAGCCATTCTCGGTCCTATTCCCACTACGAGCAGTACTTC. This gives the protein CASSHSRSYSHYEQYF.

The V call is TRBV15, the J call TRBJ2-1; TRBD2 aligns across 7 bases. This CDR3 is built from 13 residues. Trimming cost V 8 bases and J 8 bases; bases outside gene matches: 9. CDR1 and CDR2 (germline): LNHNV, YYDKDF (reference sequence). The CDR3 region is CATAGARLDEQFF. The CDR3 DNA is TGTGCCACCGCGGGAGCTCGCTTGGATGAGCAGTTCTTC. Combining the CDR3 with reference TRBV15 and TRBJ2-1 gives the whole variable domain DAMVIQNPRYQVTQFGKPVTLSCSQTLNHNVMYWYQQKSSQAPKLLFHYYDKDFNNEADTPDNFQSRRPNTSFCFLDIRSPGLGDTAMYLCATAGARLDEQFFGPGTRLTVL.

The chain recombines TRBV7-9 with TRBJ2-3, with TRBD2 matching over 12 bases. V gave up 8 bases and J gave up 3 bases; unmatched junction bases: 3. The CDR3 runs to 14 residues. Germline-derived CDR1 and CDR2 are SEHNR and FQNEAQ (reference sequence). CDR3 in DNA: TGTGCCAGCGGGGGGACTAGCGGGACAGATACGCAGTATTTT. As protein: CASGGTSGTDTQYF.

The count of this clone is one. This sequence joins TRBV7-9 and TRBJ2-1; tentatively, D is TRBD2 (6 bases). Between the trimmed V and J ends, which lost 1 base and 0 bases, there was a span of 7 bases. There are 15 residues in the CDR3. Germline V lookup: CDR1 SEHNR, CDR2 FQNEAQ (reference sequence). DNA for the CDR3: TGTGCCAGCAGCTTAGGACTAGGCTCCTACAATGAGCAGTTCTTC. It specifies CASSLGLGSYNEQFF.

This clone was detected only once. The rearrangement links TRBV23-1 to TRBJ2-7; 11 nucleotides match TRBD1. TRBV23-1 is labeled an ORF, and its function is uncertain. The V gene end was trimmed by 1 base and the J gene end by 1 base; junction bases not matched to a gene: 9. The CDR3 totals 18 residues. The CDR3 spells CASSQLSLGTGGSYEQYF. The DNA for the CDR3 is TGCGCCAGCAGTCAATTATCGCTTGGGACAGGGGGTTCCTACGAGCAGTACTTC.

The chain recombines TRBV4-3 with TRBJ1-5; D is unclear. Germline V gives CDR1 LGHNA, CDR2 YSLEER. Trimming shortened V by 0 bases and J by 5 bases, and 11 bases separated the two germline ends. CDR3 size: 15 residues. Here the CDR3 reads CASSQDHNRDQPQHF. The CDR3 DNA reads TGCGCCAGCAGCCAAGATCACAATCGGGATCAGCCCCAGCATTTT.

The chain has TRBV7-2 and TRBJ2-3; D perhaps matches TRBD2 (5 bases). Trimming left V 2 bases short and J 2 bases short, with 17 bases between. The CDR3 runs to 17 residues. Germline lookup yields CDR1 SGHTA and CDR2 FQGNSA. The CDR3: CASSLPGEGTHTDTQYF. The CDR3 nucleotides are TGTGCCAGCAGCTTACCAGGAGAGGGTACACACACAGATACGCAGTATTTT.

J is TRBJ2-5 and V is TRBV9; 7 nucleotides agree with TRBD2. The CDR3 extends over 17 amino acids. Germline CDR1 SGDLS, CDR2 YYNGEE. Losses at the gene ends were 0 bases for V and 1 base for J; bases not matched to a gene: 9. Written as DNA, the CDR3 is TGTGCCAGCAGCGTAGGAGCCCAGCGGGACCTCCAAGAGACCCAGTACTTC. It encodes CASSVGAQRDLQETQYF.

The V gene is TRBV7-9, the J gene TRBJ2-5; the D gene is possibly TRBD1 (6 bases). Trimming took 3 bases from V and 5 from J, leaving 16 bases between them. CDR1 and CDR2 from the germline V gene are SEHNR and FQNEAQ (reference sequence). The CDR3 sequence is 15 residues long. The CDR3 bases are TGTGCCAGCAGCTTCCCCAGGGGATTAGGGGAGACCCAGTACTTC. Translated, it gives CASSFPRGLGETQYF.

Here the CDR3 reads CASSQSQTDTQYF. DNA for the CDR3: TGTGCCAGCAGCCAATCTCAGACAGATACGCAGTATTTT. The chain has TRBV16 and TRBJ2-3; D is unresolved. The V end was cut by 0 bases, the J end by 3 bases, with 4 bases between. From germline, CDR1 is KGHSY and CDR2 FQNENV. The CDR3 length is 13 residues.

The gene calls are TRBV27 and TRBJ1-1; the D is unclear. CDR3 length: 13 residues. The germline V gene has CDR1 MNHEY and CDR2 SMNVEV (reference sequence). The V and J ends lost 2 bases and 4 bases respectively, with 8 bases between them. CDR3 DNA sequence: TGTGCCAGCAGTTTAAGCCCTGGCACTGAAGCTTTCTTT. It encodes CASSLSPGTEAFF.

The chain is built from TRBV18 and TRBJ2-7, with TRBD1 identical over 8 bases. The CDR3 totals 15 residues. CDR1 is KGHSH and CDR2 is LQKENI in the germline V gene. Trimming at V came to 6 bases and at J to 0 bases, leaving 7 bases not matched to a gene. The chain's CDR3 is CASSQGAENSYEQYF. The DNA of the CDR3 is TGTGCCAGCTCGCAGGGGGCCGAGAACTCCTACGAGCAGTACTTC.

This chain links TRBV9 with TRBJ2-3, with a tentative D call TRBD2 (6 bases). There are 14 residues in the CDR3. Trimming shortened V by 6 bases and J by 6 bases, and 17 bases separated the two germline ends. Germline V gives CDR1 SGDLS, CDR2 YYNGEE. The CDR3 reads CASTKEPGGDTQYF. CDR3 in DNA: TGTGCCAGCACTAAAGAGCCAGGAGGGGATACGCAGTATTTT.

This sequence joins TRBV7-8 and TRBJ2-5; a possible D gene is TRBD1 (6 bases). The CDR3 has 14 residues. V was clipped by 2 bases and J by 3 bases, with 10 bases between them. Looked up from germline, CDR1 is SGHVS and CDR2 is FQNEAQ. The CDR3 protein is CASSLRDTKETQYF. The CDR3 DNA sequence: TGTGCCAGCAGCTTAAGGGACACAAAAGAGACCCAGTACTTC. The whole variable domain, remainder taken from reference TRBV7-8 and TRBJ2-5, is GAGVSQSPRYKVAKRGQDVALRCDPISGHVSLFWYQQALGQGPEFLTYFQNEAQLDKSGLPSDRFFAERPEGSVSTLKIQRTQQEDSAVYLCASSLRDTKETQYFGPGTRLLVL.

This clone appeared once. The CDR3 DNA reads TGCGCCAGCAGCATGACGACAGGGGGCTACACTGAAGCTTTCTTT. It encodes CASSMTTGGYTEAFF. The V gene is TRBV5-1, the J gene TRBJ1-1; 10 bases map to TRBD1. V gave up 4 bases and J gave up 3 bases; unmatched junction bases: 6. The germline gives CDR1 SGHRS, CDR2 YFSETQ. The CDR3 runs 15 residues.